This T cell receptor (beta chain) was recorded in a study of PD-L1 blockade in urothelial cancer. About the research overall: Study patients had been treated with 0 to 3 previous chemotherapy regimens. Blood was subjected to analysis at 3 weeks (second dose) and 6 weeks following treatment start.

Germline V gene lookup returns CDR1 MNHEY and CDR2 SMNVEV (reference sequence). V was cut by 8 bases and J by 0 bases, with 8 bases left in between. The CDR3 is 13 residues long. Documented time point: peripheral blood 6 weeks after treatment start. The protocol was immunoSEQ multiplex PCR, while the TCRdb copy is restricted to in-frame clones and leaves out a portion. The sample lists 42,000 or so clones; almost 85% were seen once. The chain is built from TRBV27 and TRBJ2-1; D may be TRBD2 (5 bases). Here the sequenced sample was PBMCs, taken around atezolizumab (anti-PD-L1) treatment. The sequence was collected from a man aged 60-69 years with urothelial cancer. CDR3 sequence reads: CASASRSYNEQFF. For the CDR3, the DNA is TGTGCCAGCGCTAGCCGCTCCTACAATGAGCAGTTCTTC.